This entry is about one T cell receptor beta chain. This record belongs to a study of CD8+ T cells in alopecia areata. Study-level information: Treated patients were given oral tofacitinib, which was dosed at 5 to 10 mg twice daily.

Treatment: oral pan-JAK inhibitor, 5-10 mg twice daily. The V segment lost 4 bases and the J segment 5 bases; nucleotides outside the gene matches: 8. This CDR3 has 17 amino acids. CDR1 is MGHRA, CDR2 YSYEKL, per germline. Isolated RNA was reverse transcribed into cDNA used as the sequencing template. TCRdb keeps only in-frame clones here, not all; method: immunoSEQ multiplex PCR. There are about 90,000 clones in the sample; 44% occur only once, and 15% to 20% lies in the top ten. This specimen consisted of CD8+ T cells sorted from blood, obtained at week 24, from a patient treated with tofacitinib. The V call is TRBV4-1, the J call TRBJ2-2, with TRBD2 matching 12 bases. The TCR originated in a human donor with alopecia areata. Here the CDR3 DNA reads TGCGCCAGCAGCCTGAGGACTAGCGGGGAAAGTACCGGGGAGCTGTTTTTT. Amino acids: CASSLRTSGESTGELFF.